The text below deals with one T cell receptor (beta chain). A single record per CDR3 protein comes from TCRdb applying MiXCR to the 5' RACE reads. The sample yields some 43,000 distinct CDR3 sequences, about a fifth seen once. The CDR3 extends over 12 amino acids. CDR1 and CDR2 from the germline V gene are MDHEN and SYDVKM. Trimming pared 7 bases from V and 3 bases from J, leaving 8 bases between. The data were obtained in a study of chronic HIV infection and antiretroviral therapy. The sequencing sample was made of peripheral blood. This receptor was identified in an adult who had HIV and had not received antiretroviral therapy, or was an uninfected healthy control (not recorded which). V gene TRBV28 combines with J gene TRBJ2-3; D is ambiguous. CDR3 in amino acids: CASKSLTDTQYF. DNA for the CDR3: TGTGCCAGCAAATCTCTGACAGATACGCAGTATTTT. The full variable domain, in which reference TRBV28 and TRBJ2-3 provide the parts outside the CDR3, is DVKVTQSSRYLVKRTGEKVFLECVQDMDHENMFWYRQDPGLGLRLIYFSYDVKMKEKGDIPEGYSVSREKKERFSLILESASTNQTSMYLCASKSLTDTQYFGPGTRLTVL.